This TCR beta chain was recovered during a study of shared clonotypes between healthy human individuals. In the study overall: For every donor, three CD4 naive, three CD4 memory, two CD8 naive and one CD8 memory plates were used.

Donors were healthy HIV-negative adults without recent acute infections or vaccinations. In the CD4+ fraction, cells were divided into CD45RA+ naive and CD45RA-negative memory subsets. The assay was immunoSEQ multiplex PCR, and TCRdb's table has in-frame clones only and misses some. The data hold 950,000 to 1,100,000 clones, with approximately 72% observed a single time. Germline V lookup: CDR1 SGDLS, CDR2 YYNGEE. CDR3 size: 14 residues. V was clipped by 3 bases and J by 10 bases; unmatched bases: 5. Only one count was recorded for this clone. The V gene is TRBV9, the J gene TRBJ1-6; 9 nucleotides agree with TRBD1. The sequencing sample was made of memory CD4+ T cells sorted from blood. Subset in this sample: CD45RA-negative fraction. The sequence was collected from a man aged 18 to 30 in good health. Here the CDR3 reads CASSARTGDSPLHF. The CDR3 nucleotides are TGTGCCAGCAGCGCGAGGACAGGGGACTCACCCCTCCACTTT.